A selection of T cell receptor beta chains follows, all from one sample in a study of blood T cell repertoires in COVID-19. Profiled with immunoSEQ multiplex PCR; TCRdb holds only in-frame clones, not every one. This table has 300,000 to 350,000 clones, about 89% appearing once. The sample taken for sequencing was peripheral blood. The receptor source for this set is a woman between 45 and 60 years old with COVID-19, enrolled during active disease. The conserved cysteine and the conserved F or W are not part of the CDR3 here. Each record gives: CDR3 protein, V gene, clone size, J gene. Expanded clones are given a class, and other clones once, few, many or no size at all.

cdr3_aa: ASSLTTGGHSPLH; v_call: TRBV27; clone_size: once; j_call: TRBJ1-6
cdr3_aa: ASSPRAGLEVYEQY; v_call: TRBV5-1; clone_size: -; j_call: TRBJ2-7
cdr3_aa: ATSDRADRTDTQY; v_call: TRBV24-1; clone_size: -; j_call: TRBJ2-3
cdr3_aa: ASSRVFPSGSKETQY; v_call: TRBV7-9; clone_size: once; j_call: TRBJ2-5
cdr3_aa: ASRGQGDSNQPQH; v_call: TRBV6-6; clone_size: few; j_call: TRBJ1-5
cdr3_aa: ASFAGSGNTIY; v_call: TRBV18; clone_size: -; j_call: TRBJ1-3
cdr3_aa: SVDQVEQF; v_call: TRBV29-1; clone_size: few; j_call: TRBJ2-1
cdr3_aa: ASSQLGGNTIY; v_call: TRBV3-1/TRBV3-2; clone_size: -; j_call: TRBJ1-3
cdr3_aa: ASSFGRDTQY; v_call: TRBV11-3; clone_size: once; j_call: TRBJ2-3
cdr3_aa: ASSYYGEGQPQH; v_call: TRBV27; clone_size: -; j_call: TRBJ1-5
cdr3_aa: ASSPGQKMDNEQF; v_call: TRBV3-1/TRBV3-2; clone_size: -; j_call: TRBJ2-1
cdr3_aa: ASSQGLVGGVQY; v_call: TRBV5-4; clone_size: once; j_call: TRBJ2-7
cdr3_aa: ASRTGTTNTGELF; v_call: TRBV4-2; clone_size: -; j_call: TRBJ2-2
cdr3_aa: ASSLNRGNPQNTEAF; v_call: TRBV27; clone_size: once; j_call: TRBJ1-1
cdr3_aa: ASSPGQNYGYT; v_call: TRBV5-1; clone_size: -; j_call: TRBJ1-2
cdr3_aa: ASSYGGQGFPGELF; v_call: TRBV6-5; clone_size: -; j_call: TRBJ2-2
cdr3_aa: ASTDKQVGGWVRVYNEQF; v_call: TRBV19; clone_size: once; j_call: TRBJ2-1
cdr3_aa: ASSELAGPLGEQY; v_call: TRBV25-1; clone_size: -; j_call: TRBJ2-7
cdr3_aa: ASSSDRVGGYT; v_call: TRBV27; clone_size: once; j_call: TRBJ1-2
cdr3_aa: ASSRGTYGYT; v_call: TRBV28; clone_size: -; j_call: TRBJ1-2
cdr3_aa: ASSRPGTSGTRPGEQF; v_call: TRBV7-9; clone_size: -; j_call: TRBJ2-1
cdr3_aa: ASSPGPSRDQPQH; v_call: TRBV18; clone_size: -; j_call: TRBJ1-5
cdr3_aa: ASSLAFTGRRNTGELF; v_call: TRBV5-1; clone_size: once; j_call: TRBJ2-2
cdr3_aa: ASSPGLAQAYEQY; v_call: TRBV4-1; clone_size: once; j_call: TRBJ2-7
cdr3_aa: ASSSLRDRGSYNEQF; v_call: TRBV5-4; clone_size: -; j_call: TRBJ2-1
cdr3_aa: ASSPRLAVSYEQY; v_call: TRBV14; clone_size: -; j_call: TRBJ2-7
cdr3_aa: ASSLGRQNYEQY; v_call: TRBV11-2; clone_size: -; j_call: TRBJ2-7
cdr3_aa: ASRLAGGAGELF; v_call: TRBV7-9; clone_size: few; j_call: TRBJ2-2
cdr3_aa: ASSPGGQGAYEQY; v_call: TRBV3-1/TRBV3-2; clone_size: -; j_call: TRBJ2-7
cdr3_aa: ATSRRREGPDTQY; v_call: TRBV15; clone_size: -; j_call: TRBJ2-3
cdr3_aa: ASSASGSRYGGELF; v_call: TRBV19; clone_size: -; j_call: TRBJ2-2
cdr3_aa: ASSIDTTGATVYGYT; v_call: TRBV19; clone_size: -; j_call: TRBJ1-2
cdr3_aa: ASSIAILNLYEQY; v_call: TRBV19; clone_size: -; j_call: TRBJ2-7
cdr3_aa: ASDGTGGNQPQH; v_call: TRBV7-8; clone_size: -; j_call: TRBJ1-5
cdr3_aa: ASTSSRDRNTEAF; v_call: TRBV5-1; clone_size: -; j_call: TRBJ1-1
cdr3_aa: ATSDAGTGANEQF; v_call: TRBV24-1; clone_size: -; j_call: TRBJ2-1
cdr3_aa: ASSLARLDMAKNIQY; v_call: TRBV7-9; clone_size: -; j_call: TRBJ2-4
cdr3_aa: ASSRGASGLNIYEQY; v_call: TRBV4-1; clone_size: few; j_call: TRBJ2-7
cdr3_aa: ASSISGTSINEQF; v_call: TRBV5-1; clone_size: -; j_call: TRBJ2-1
cdr3_aa: ASSLGQGWVGTQY; v_call: TRBV7-9; clone_size: -; j_call: TRBJ2-5
cdr3_aa: ASSQVVEGGAYT; v_call: TRBV3-1/TRBV3-2; clone_size: -; j_call: TRBJ1-2
cdr3_aa: ASTNPTSWSTGELF; v_call: TRBV5-1; clone_size: -; j_call: TRBJ2-2
cdr3_aa: ASSLVAGGPSIHNEQF; v_call: TRBV7-8; clone_size: -; j_call: TRBJ2-1
cdr3_aa: ASSYRDRNYGYT; v_call: TRBV6-5; clone_size: -; j_call: TRBJ1-2
cdr3_aa: ASSLASGSYEQY; v_call: TRBV5-1; clone_size: once; j_call: TRBJ2-7
cdr3_aa: ASSLSSGRADTQY; v_call: TRBV7-2; clone_size: -; j_call: TRBJ2-3
cdr3_aa: ASSYEGQNANYGYT; v_call: TRBV6-5; clone_size: -; j_call: TRBJ1-2
cdr3_aa: SASRAGGGSYNEQF; v_call: TRBV20-1; clone_size: -; j_call: TRBJ2-1
cdr3_aa: ASSLPLTGKNQPQH; v_call: TRBV19; clone_size: -; j_call: TRBJ1-5
cdr3_aa: ASSPTGLGQPQH; v_call: TRBV7-8; clone_size: -; j_call: TRBJ1-5
cdr3_aa: ASSRWGSGKGEQY; v_call: TRBV18; clone_size: once; j_call: TRBJ2-7
cdr3_aa: AWQNTYEQY; v_call: TRBV30; clone_size: -; j_call: TRBJ2-7
cdr3_aa: ASSLAVASTDTQY; v_call: TRBV5-1; clone_size: -; j_call: TRBJ2-3